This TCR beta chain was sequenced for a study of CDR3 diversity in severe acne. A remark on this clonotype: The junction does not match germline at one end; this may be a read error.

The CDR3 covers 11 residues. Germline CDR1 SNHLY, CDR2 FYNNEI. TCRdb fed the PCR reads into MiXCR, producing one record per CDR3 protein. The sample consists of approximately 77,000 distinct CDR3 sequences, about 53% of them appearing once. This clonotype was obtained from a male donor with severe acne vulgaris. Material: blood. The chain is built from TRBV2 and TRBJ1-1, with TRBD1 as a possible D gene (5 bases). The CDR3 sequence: CACSRQTEAFF. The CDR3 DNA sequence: TGTGCCTGCAGCAGACAGACTGAAGCTTTCTTT.